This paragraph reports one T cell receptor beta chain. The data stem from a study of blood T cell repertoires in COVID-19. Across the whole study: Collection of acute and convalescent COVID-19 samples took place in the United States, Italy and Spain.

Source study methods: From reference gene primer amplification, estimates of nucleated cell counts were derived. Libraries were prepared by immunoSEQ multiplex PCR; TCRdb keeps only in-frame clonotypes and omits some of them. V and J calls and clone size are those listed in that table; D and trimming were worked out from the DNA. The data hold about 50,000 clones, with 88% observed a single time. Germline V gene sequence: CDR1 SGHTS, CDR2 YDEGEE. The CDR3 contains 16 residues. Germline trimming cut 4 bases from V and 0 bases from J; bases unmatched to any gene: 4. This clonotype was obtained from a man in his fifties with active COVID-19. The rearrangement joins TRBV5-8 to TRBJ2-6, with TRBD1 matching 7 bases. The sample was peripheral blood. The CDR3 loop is CASSSSGGSGANVLTF. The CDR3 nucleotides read TGTGCCAGCAGCAGCTCAGGGGGCTCTGGGGCCAACGTCCTGACTTTC.